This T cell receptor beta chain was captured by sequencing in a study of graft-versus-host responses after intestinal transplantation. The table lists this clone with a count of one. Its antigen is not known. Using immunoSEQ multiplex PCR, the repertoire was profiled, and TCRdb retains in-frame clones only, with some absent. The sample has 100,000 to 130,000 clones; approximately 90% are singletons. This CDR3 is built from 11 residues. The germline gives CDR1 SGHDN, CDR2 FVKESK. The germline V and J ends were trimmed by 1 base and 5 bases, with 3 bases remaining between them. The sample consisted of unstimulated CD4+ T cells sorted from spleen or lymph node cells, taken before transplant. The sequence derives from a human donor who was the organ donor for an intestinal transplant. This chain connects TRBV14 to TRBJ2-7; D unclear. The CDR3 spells CASSQADEQYF. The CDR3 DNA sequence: TGTGCCAGCAGCCAAGCGGACGAGCAGTACTTC.